This T cell receptor (beta chain) came from a study of T cell clonality in common variable immunodeficiency. CVID and control samples used equivalent genomic DNA input. The table came from immunoSEQ multiplex PCR; TCRdb's copy has only in-frame clones and leaves some out. The sample was found to contain some 15,000 clones, and every one recurs. Findings and limits, study-wide: Compared with controls, CVID subjects had fewer shared TCRbeta clones. Fewer deletions and N-nucleotide insertions were reportedly seen in common variable immunodeficiency TCR beta sequences. Compared with healthy controls, CVID subjects showed increased TCRbeta clonality, mostly in about a third.

This clone has ten or more counts. Its antigen is undetermined. Material for sequencing was peripheral blood mononuclear cells. The receptor's source is a human donor with common variable immunodeficiency.

CDR3 DNA, as far as it was read: TGCAGCATCATGAACACTGAA. It codes for CSIMNTE. The entire CDR3 sequence reads CSIMNTEAFF. This chain uses TRBV29-1 with TRBJ1-1, with unresolved D. The read halts 3 residues ahead of the CDR3 end, with the missing end drawn from the germline J gene. This CDR3 is 10 amino acids long. Germline CDR1 SQVTM, CDR2 ANQGSEA. V was cut by 8 bases and J by 0 bases, with 4 bases left in between.